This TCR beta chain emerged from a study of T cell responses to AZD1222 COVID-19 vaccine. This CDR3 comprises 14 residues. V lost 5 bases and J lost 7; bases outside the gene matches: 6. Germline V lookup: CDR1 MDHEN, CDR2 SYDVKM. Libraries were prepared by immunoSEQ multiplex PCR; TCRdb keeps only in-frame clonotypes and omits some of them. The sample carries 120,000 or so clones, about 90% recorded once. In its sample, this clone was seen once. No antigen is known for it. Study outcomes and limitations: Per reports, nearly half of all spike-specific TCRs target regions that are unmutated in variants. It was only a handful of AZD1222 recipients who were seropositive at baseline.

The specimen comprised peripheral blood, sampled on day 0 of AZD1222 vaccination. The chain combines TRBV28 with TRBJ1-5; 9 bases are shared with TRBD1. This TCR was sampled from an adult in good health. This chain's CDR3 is CASSPGQGRQPQHF. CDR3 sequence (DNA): TGTGCCAGCAGTCCCGGACAGGGGCGACAGCCCCAGCATTTT.